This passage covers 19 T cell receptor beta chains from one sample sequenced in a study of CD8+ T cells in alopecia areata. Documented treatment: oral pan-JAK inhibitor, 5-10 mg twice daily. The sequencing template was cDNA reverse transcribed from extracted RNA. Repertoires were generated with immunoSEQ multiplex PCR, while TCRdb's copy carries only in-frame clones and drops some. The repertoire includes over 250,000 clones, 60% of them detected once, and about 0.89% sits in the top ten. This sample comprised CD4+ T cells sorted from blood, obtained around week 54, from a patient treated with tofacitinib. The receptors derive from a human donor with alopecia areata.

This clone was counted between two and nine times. This CDR3 is CASSSSGGEETQYF. The CDR3, as DNA: TGTGCCAGCAGCTCTAGCGGGGGCGAGGAGACCCAGTACTTC. The V call is TRBV7-9, the J call TRBJ2-5, with 10 bases fitting TRBD2. V shed 4 bases and J 5 bases; nucleotides not matched to a gene: 4. Germline values: CDR1 SEHNR, CDR2 FQNEAQ (reference sequence). The length of the CDR3 is 14 residues.

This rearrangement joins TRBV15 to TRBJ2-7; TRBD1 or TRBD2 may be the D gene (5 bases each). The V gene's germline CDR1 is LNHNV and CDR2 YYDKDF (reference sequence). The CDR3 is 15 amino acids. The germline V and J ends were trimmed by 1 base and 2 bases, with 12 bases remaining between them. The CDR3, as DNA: TGTGCCACCAGCAGAGCCGGGACCGCCACCTACGAGCAGTACTTC. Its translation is CATSRAGTATYEQYF.

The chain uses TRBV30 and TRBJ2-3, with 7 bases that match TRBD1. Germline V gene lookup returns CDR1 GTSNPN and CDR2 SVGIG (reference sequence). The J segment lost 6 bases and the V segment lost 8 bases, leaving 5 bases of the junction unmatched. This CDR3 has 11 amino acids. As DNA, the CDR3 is TGTGCCGCCAGCAGGGGGGATACGCAGTATTTT. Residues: CAASRGDTQYF.

CDR3 in amino acids: CASSLNEGGSGRSYEQYF. The DNA of the CDR3 is TGTGCCAGCAGTTTAAACGAGGGCGGTAGCGGGCGATCCTACGAGCAGTACTTC. The genes are TRBV27 and TRBJ2-7, with 7 nucleotides matching TRBD2. CDR1 MNHEY and CDR2 SMNVEV come from the germline V gene (reference sequence). CDR3 length: 18 amino acids. The junction had 14 bases not matched to a gene; V was cut back by 2 bases and J by 1 base.

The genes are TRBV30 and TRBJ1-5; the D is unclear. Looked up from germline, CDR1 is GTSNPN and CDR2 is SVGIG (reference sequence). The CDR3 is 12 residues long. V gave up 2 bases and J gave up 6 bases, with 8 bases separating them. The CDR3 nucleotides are TGTGCCTGGAGTCTGGGTACTCAGCCCCAGCATTTT. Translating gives CAWSLGTQPQHF.

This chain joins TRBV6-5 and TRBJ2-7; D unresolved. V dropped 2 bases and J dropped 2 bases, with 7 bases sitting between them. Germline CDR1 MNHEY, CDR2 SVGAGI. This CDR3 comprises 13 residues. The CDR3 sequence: CASSYAPAYEQYF. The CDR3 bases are TGTGCCAGCAGTTACGCCCCGGCCTACGAGCAGTACTTC.

As DNA, the CDR3 is TGCAGCGTTGAAACACCGGGACTAGCGGACTACGAGCAGTACTTC. Translation: CSVETPGLADYEQYF. This chain links TRBV29-1 with TRBJ2-7; 11 nucleotides align to TRBD2. Germline V gene lookup returns CDR1 SQVTM and CDR2 ANQGSEA. The CDR3 totals 15 residues. V lost 2 bases and J lost 3; bases outside the gene matches: 6.

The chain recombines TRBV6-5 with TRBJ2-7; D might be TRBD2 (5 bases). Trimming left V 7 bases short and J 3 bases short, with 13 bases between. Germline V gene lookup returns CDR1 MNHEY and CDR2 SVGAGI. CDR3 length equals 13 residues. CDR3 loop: CASTKAVGYEQYF. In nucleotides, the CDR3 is TGTGCCAGCACCAAAGCGGTGGGCTACGAGCAGTACTTC.

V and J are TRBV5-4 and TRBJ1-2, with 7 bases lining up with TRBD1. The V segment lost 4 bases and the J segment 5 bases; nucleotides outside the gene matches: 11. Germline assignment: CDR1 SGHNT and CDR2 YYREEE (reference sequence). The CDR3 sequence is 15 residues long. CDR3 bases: TGTGCCAGCAGCCCGCCCCGCAGGGGGGGATATGGCTACACCTTC. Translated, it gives CASSPPRRGGYGYTF.

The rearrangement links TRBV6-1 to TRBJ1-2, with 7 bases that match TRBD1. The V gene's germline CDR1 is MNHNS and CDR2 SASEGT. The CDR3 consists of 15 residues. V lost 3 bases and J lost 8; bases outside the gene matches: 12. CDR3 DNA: TGTGCCAGCAGTGAGGGCTATGGACAGGTCGGGGGCTACACCTTC. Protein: CASSEGYGQVGGYTF.

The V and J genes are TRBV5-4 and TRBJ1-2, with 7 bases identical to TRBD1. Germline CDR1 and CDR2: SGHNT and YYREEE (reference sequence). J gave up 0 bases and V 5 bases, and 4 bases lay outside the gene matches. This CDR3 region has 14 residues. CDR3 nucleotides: TGTGCCAGCAGGGGGACAGCGTCTAACTATGGCTACACCTTC. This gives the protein CASRGTASNYGYTF.

In DNA form, the CDR3 reads TGTGCCAGCAGCGTAGCTGGTCGTGAAACACCCCTCCACTTT. Protein sequence: CASSVAGRETPLHF. The J gene is TRBJ1-6, the V gene TRBV9; D gene unclear. V was trimmed by 0 bases and J by 11 bases, leaving 12 bases between them. The germline CDR1 and CDR2 sequences are SGDLS and YYNGEE. CDR3 length equals 14 residues.

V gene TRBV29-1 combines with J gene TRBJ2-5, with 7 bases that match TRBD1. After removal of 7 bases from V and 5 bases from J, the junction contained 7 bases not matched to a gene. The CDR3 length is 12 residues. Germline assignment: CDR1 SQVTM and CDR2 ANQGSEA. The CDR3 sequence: CSASTQGETQYF. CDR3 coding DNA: TGCAGCGCATCCACACAGGGGGAGACCCAGTACTTC.

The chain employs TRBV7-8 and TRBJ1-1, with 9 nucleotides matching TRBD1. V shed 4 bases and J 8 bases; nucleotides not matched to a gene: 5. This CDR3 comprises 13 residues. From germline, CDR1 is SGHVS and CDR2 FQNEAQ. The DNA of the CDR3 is TGTGCCAGCAGCTCACAGGGGGCAAAAGAAGCTTTCTTT. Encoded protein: CASSSQGAKEAFF.

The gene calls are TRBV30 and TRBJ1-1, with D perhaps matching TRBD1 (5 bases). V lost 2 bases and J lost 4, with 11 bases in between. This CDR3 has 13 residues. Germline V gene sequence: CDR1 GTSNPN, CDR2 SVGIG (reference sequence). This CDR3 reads CAWSSQGGTEAFF. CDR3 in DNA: TGTGCCTGGAGTTCCCAGGGTGGCACTGAAGCTTTCTTT.

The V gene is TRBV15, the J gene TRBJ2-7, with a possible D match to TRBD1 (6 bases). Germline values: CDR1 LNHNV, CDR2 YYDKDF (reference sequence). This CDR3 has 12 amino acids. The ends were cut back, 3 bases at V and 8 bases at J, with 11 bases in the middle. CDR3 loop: CATSRQDRKQYF. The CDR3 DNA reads TGTGCCACCAGCAGGCAGGACAGAAAGCAGTACTTC.

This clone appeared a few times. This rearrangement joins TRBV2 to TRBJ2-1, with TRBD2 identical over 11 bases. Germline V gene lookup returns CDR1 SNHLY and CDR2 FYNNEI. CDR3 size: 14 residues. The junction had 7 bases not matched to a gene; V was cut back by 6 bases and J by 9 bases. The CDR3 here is CASRQSGTSGEQFF. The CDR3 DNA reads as TGTGCCAGCAGGCAATCCGGGACTAGCGGTGAGCAGTTCTTC.

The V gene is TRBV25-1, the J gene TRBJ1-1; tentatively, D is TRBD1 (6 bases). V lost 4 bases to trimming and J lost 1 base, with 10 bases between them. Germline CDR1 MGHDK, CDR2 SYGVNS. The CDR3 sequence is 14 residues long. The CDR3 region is CASSVSTGNTEAFF. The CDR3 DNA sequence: TGTGCCAGCAGTGTTTCGACAGGGAACACTGAAGCTTTCTTT. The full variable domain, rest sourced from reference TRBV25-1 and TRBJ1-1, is EADIYQTPRYLVIGTGKKITLECSQTMGHDKMYWYQQDPGMELHLIHYSYGVNSTEKGDLSSESTVSRIRTEHFPLTLESARPSHTSQYLCASSVSTGNTEAFFGQGTRLTVV.

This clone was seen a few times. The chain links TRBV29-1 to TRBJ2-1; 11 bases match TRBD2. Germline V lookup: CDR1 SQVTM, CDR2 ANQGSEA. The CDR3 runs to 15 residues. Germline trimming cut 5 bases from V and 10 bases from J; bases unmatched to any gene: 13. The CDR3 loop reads CSVKTRLAGFKEQFF. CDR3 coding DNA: TGCAGCGTTAAAACAAGACTAGCGGGGTTCAAGGAGCAGTTCTTC.